What follows describes a single T cell receptor beta chain. This sample is part of a study of T-cell reconstitution after alpha-beta-depleted transplantation in children. Unique molecular identifiers were incorporated into the prepared TCRbeta library. TCRdb itself ran the PCR reads through MiXCR, one entry per CDR3 protein. The data hold 450,000 to 600,000 distinct CDR3 sequences, with around 18% observed a single time. Trimming cost V 2 bases and J 4 bases, with 15 bases left between them. The germline V gene has CDR1 SGHDT and CDR2 YYEEEE. This CDR3 has 15 residues. This clonotype was obtained from a human donor who donated a stem cell graft to a child with acute lymphoblastic leukemia. Specimen: PBMCs from the stem cell graft donor, collected from the stem cell graft. The rearrangement links TRBV5-6 to TRBJ1-1, with D perhaps TRBD1 (5 bases). CDR3 DNA sequence: TGTGCCAGCAGCTTCTTAGGGGAATTCCGCACTGAAGCTTTCTTT. Amino acids: CASSFLGEFRTEAFF.